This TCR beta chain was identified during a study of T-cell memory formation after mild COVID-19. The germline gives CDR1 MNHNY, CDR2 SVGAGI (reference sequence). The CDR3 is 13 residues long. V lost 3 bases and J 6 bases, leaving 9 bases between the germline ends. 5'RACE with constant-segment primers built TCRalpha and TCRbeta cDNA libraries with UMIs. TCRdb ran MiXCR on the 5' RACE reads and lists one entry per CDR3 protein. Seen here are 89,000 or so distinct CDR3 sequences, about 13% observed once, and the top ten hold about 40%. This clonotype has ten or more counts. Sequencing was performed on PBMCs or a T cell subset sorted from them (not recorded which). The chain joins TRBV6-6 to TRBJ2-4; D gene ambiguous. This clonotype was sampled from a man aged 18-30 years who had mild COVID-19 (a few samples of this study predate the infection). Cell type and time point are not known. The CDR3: CASSYGILNIQYF. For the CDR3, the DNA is TGTGCCAGCAGTTATGGCATTTTAAACATTCAGTACTTC.